Below are 28 T cell receptor beta chains sequenced from a single sample in a study of identical twins. MiXCR, applied by TCRdb to the 5' RACE reads, yields one record per CDR3 protein. The sample shows 350,000 to 450,000 distinct CDR3 sequences, approximately 17% of them seen only once. Input material: naive T cells sorted from blood. These receptors all stem from a man aged 45-65 years in good health.

This clonotype was seen at least ten times. CDR3 in amino acids: CSARASGTGGIYNEQFF. The CDR3 nucleotides read TGCAGTGCTAGAGCCTCGGGGACAGGGGGGATCTACAATGAGCAGTTCTTC. V usage is TRBV20-1 and J usage is TRBJ2-1; the match to TRBD1 covers 11 bases. Per the germline V gene, CDR1 is DFQATT and CDR2 is SNEGSKA (reference sequence). This CDR3 is built from 17 residues. V lost 1 base, J lost 3 bases, and 8 bases stayed unmatched.

This clonotype was recorded many times. The chain is built from TRBV12-3 or TRBV12-4 and TRBJ2-1, with a possible D match to TRBD1 (6 bases). This CDR3 is 14 amino acids long. The ends were cut back, 3 bases at V and 9 bases at J, with 15 bases in the middle. For the CDR3, the DNA is TGTGCCAGCAGTTTCTTTGGTGAGGACAGTGAGCAGTTCTTC. It yields the protein CASSFFGEDSEQFF.

The chain is built from TRBV28 and TRBJ2-7; 7 nucleotides align to TRBD2. V lost 7 bases, J lost 3 bases, and 6 bases stayed unmatched. CDR1 is MDHEN, CDR2 SYDVKM, per germline. This CDR3 contains 13 residues. The CDR3 protein is CASTQRGFYEQYF. CDR3 in DNA: TGTGCCAGCACGCAGCGGGGTTTCTACGAGCAGTACTTC. Full variable domain (remainder filled in from reference TRBV28 and TRBJ2-7): DVKVTQSSRYLVKRTGEKVFLECVQDMDHENMFWYRQDPGLGLRLIYFSYDVKMKEKGDIPEGYSVSREKKERFSLILESASTNQTSMYLCASTQRGFYEQYFGPGTRLTVT.

This clonotype was picked up many times. The rearrangement joins TRBV2 to TRBJ1-6, with 7 bases aligning to TRBD1. V dropped 5 bases and J dropped 0; count of bases not matched to a gene: 10. Germline CDR1 reads SNHLY; CDR2 reads FYNNEI. The CDR3 runs to 18 residues. The CDR3 sequence: CASSTDRVKGSYNSPLHF. The CDR3 coding sequence is TGTGCCAGCAGTACCGACAGGGTAAAGGGCTCCTATAATTCACCCCTCCACTTT.

There are a few counts of this clonotype. This rearrangement joins TRBV4-3 to TRBJ2-3; D ambiguous. Germline loops: CDR1 LGHNA, CDR2 YSLEER. CDR3 length equals 17 residues. V lost 0 bases and J 4 bases, leaving 17 bases between the germline ends. Here the CDR3 DNA reads TGCGCCAGCAGCCAAGATTTGGAATGGCTCGCCTCAGATACGCAGTATTTT. Its protein product is CASSQDLEWLASDTQYF.

The table lists this clonotype with a count of one. This rearrangement joins TRBV6-2 or TRBV6-3 to TRBJ1-1; 8 bases are shared with TRBD1. Unmatched junction bases numbered 9, after V lost 6 bases and J lost 6 bases. This CDR3 is built from 14 residues. From germline, CDR1 is MNHEY and CDR2 SVGEGT. CDR3 sequence: CASSRSGQVAEAFF. The CDR3 nucleotides read TGTGCCAGCAGCAGGTCGGGACAGGTGGCTGAAGCTTTCTTT.

This clonotype showed up just a few times. The rearrangement joins TRBV2 to TRBJ2-1; D remains ambiguous. The germline gives CDR1 SNHLY, CDR2 FYNNEI. Trimming cost V 4 bases and J 6 bases, with 4 bases left between them. This CDR3 spans 11 amino acids. CDR3 nucleotide sequence: TGTGCCAGCAGTGTGGCCAATGAGCAGTTCTTC. This translates into CASSVANEQFF.

This clonotype appeared many times. The chain links TRBV11-2 to TRBJ2-3; no firm D call. The CDR3 length is 13 residues. Trimming took 6 bases from V and 2 from J, leaving 9 bases between them. Germline V CDR1 and CDR2: SGHAT, FQNNGV. CDR3 DNA: TGTGCCAGCAGTCTCGGACCCACAGATACGCAGTATTTT. This gives the protein CASSLGPTDTQYF.

This sequence joins TRBV7-9 and TRBJ2-3; 9 nucleotides align to TRBD2. Looked up from germline, CDR1 is SEHNR and CDR2 is FQNEAQ (reference sequence). The CDR3 runs to 17 residues. V lost 0 bases to trimming and J lost 2 bases; unmatched junction nucleotides: 6. The DNA of the CDR3 is TGTGCCAGCAGCTTAGCGCTAGCGGGGCGCTCCACAGATACGCAGTATTTT. As protein: CASSLALAGRSTDTQYF.

This clonotype was picked up many times. The V call is TRBV28, the J call TRBJ2-1; TRBD2 is a possible D gene (5 bases). Trimming removed 1 base at V and 9 bases at J, with 19 bases between. There are 16 residues in the CDR3. The germline gives CDR1 MDHEN, CDR2 SYDVKM. The CDR3 loop reads CASSLSPPTSMGEQFF. CDR3 nucleotide sequence: TGTGCCAGCAGTTTATCACCACCTACTAGTATGGGTGAGCAGTTCTTC.

This clonotype was seen only a few times. The V call is TRBV6-1, the J call TRBJ2-5; TRBD2 matches at 8 bases. V was clipped by 5 bases and J by 5 bases; unmatched bases: 7. The CDR3 is 14 residues long. The V gene's germline CDR1 is MNHNS and CDR2 SASEGT. The CDR3 DNA is TGTGCCAGCAGTAAAACTAGCGGATGGGAGACCCAGTACTTC. It yields the protein CASSKTSGWETQYF.

V usage is TRBV6-6 and J usage is TRBJ2-7; TRBD2 might be the D (6 bases). The length of the CDR3 is 13 residues. Germline-derived CDR1 and CDR2 are MNHNY and SVGAGI (reference sequence). The V end lost 4 bases, the J end lost 5 bases, and 12 bases lay between the germline ends. CDR3 DNA sequence: TGTGCCAGCAGTTCCGGGGGTCCCCACGAGCAGTACTTC. It is translated as CASSSGGPHEQYF.

This chain's CDR3 is CASSWGVGPTDTQYF. The CDR3, as DNA: TGTGCCAGCAGCTGGGGGGTGGGGCCCACAGATACGCAGTATTTT. The chain employs TRBV7-8 and TRBJ2-3; perhaps TRBD2 as D (6 bases). V lost 4 bases, J lost 2 bases, and 13 bases lay in between. The CDR3 is 15 amino acids. Germline V CDR1 and CDR2: SGHVS, FQNEAQ.

In its sample, this clonotype was seen a few times. V gene TRBV7-8 combines with J gene TRBJ1-1, with 9 bases identical to TRBD1. V shed 3 bases and J 4 bases; nucleotides not matched to a gene: 6. CDR1 SGHVS and CDR2 FQNEAQ come from the germline V gene. The length of the CDR3 is 15 residues. Here the CDR3 reads CASSLTGQGITEAFF. CDR3 coding DNA: TGTGCCAGCAGCTTGACGGGACAGGGCATCACTGAAGCTTTCTTT.

This clonotype occurred many times. This chain uses TRBV10-3 with TRBJ2-7; D gene ambiguous. Germline values: CDR1 ENHRY, CDR2 SYGVKD. V was pared by 0 bases and J by 7 bases, with 4 bases between. CDR3 length: 11 amino acids. The CDR3 DNA sequence: TGTGCCATCAGTGAGTCCTGGGAGCAGTACTTC. This codes for CAISESWEQYF.

This clonotype was recorded at least ten times. The gene calls are TRBV20-1 and TRBJ2-3; D uncertain. The V gene's germline CDR1 is DFQATT and CDR2 SNEGSKA (reference sequence). The CDR3 extends over 13 amino acids. V dropped 6 bases and J dropped 2 bases, with 12 bases sitting between them. The CDR3 DNA is TGCAGTGCCCCTGAAATGTACACAGATACGCAGTATTTT. Amino acids: CSAPEMYTDTQYF.

This clonotype was counted only a few times. J is TRBJ2-7 and V is TRBV5-6; TRBD1 matches 7 bases. Trimming removed 2 bases from V and 6 bases from J; junction bases left unmatched: 2. The CDR3 sequence is 12 residues long. CDR1 and CDR2 (germline): SGHDT, YYEEEE. This chain's CDR3 is CASSFRTGEQYF. CDR3 sequence (DNA): TGTGCCAGCAGCTTTCGGACAGGCGAGCAGTACTTC. Complete variable domain (other parts from reference TRBV5-6 and TRBJ2-7): DAGVTQSPTHLIKTRGQQVTLRCSPKSGHDTVSWYQQALGQGPQFIFQYYEEEERQRGNFPDRFSGHQFPNYSSELNVNALLLGDSALYLCASSFRTGEQYFGPGTRLTVT.

The chain has TRBV12-3 or TRBV12-4 and TRBJ2-5, with 10 bases matching TRBD2. After removal of 1 base from V and 5 bases from J, the junction contained 4 bases not matched to a gene. The CDR3 is made up of 15 amino acids. CDR3 region: CASSLEPSGSETQYF. CDR3 nucleotide sequence: TGTGCCAGCAGTTTAGAGCCTAGCGGGAGCGAGACCCAGTACTTC.

The rearrangement uses TRBV6-5 and TRBJ2-2, with TRBD1 matching 10 bases. The CDR3 is made up of 15 amino acids. J gave up 5 bases and V 2 bases, and 2 bases lay outside the gene matches. The germline CDR1 and CDR2 sequences are MNHEY and SVGAGI. The CDR3 region has the DNA TGTGCCAGCAGTTACCGGGACAGGGGTACCGGGGAGCTGTTTTTT. Translated: CASSYRDRGTGELFF.

This clonotype was recorded many times. The rearrangement uses TRBV5-1 and TRBJ1-1, with D possibly being TRBD1 (6 bases). Germline CDR1 reads SGHRS; CDR2 reads YFSETQ. This CDR3 spans 13 amino acids. Trimming removed 6 bases from V and 7 bases from J, with 16 bases in between. Here the CDR3 reads CASIDGGPGEAFF. In DNA, the CDR3 is TGCGCCAGCATAGACGGGGGGCCTGGTGAAGCTTTCTTT.

This clonotype has a handful of counts. The V and J genes are TRBV5-1 and TRBJ2-5, with unresolved D. Trimming cost V 0 bases and J 1 base, with 13 bases left between them. Germline loops: CDR1 SGHRS, CDR2 YFSETQ. The CDR3 runs 16 residues. This chain's CDR3 is CASSLEVSALQETQYF. The CDR3 coding sequence is TGCGCCAGCAGCTTGGAGGTTTCGGCTCTCCAAGAGACCCAGTACTTC.

The V and J genes are TRBV4-1 and TRBJ1-2, with D possibly matching TRBD1 (5 bases). CDR3 length equals 15 residues. Germline V gene data show CDR1 as MGHRA and CDR2 as YSYEKL. V was cut by 0 bases and J by 2 bases, with 10 bases left in between. The DNA for the CDR3 is TGCGCCAGCAGCCAAGAGTGGGGGAGAAACTATGGCTACACCTTC. Protein product: CASSQEWGRNYGYTF.

This rearrangement joins TRBV27 to TRBJ2-5; weak D call: TRBD1 (5 bases). The CDR3 has 15 amino acids. Germline assignment: CDR1 MNHEY and CDR2 SMNVEV (reference sequence). V was pared by 3 bases and J by 5 bases, with 16 bases between. The CDR3 here is CASSLWGRTTETQYF. DNA of the CDR3: TGTGCCAGCAGTTTGTGGGGCCGAACGACGGAGACCCAGTACTTC.

The gene calls are TRBV27 and TRBJ1-1; D remains unclear. Germline V gene data show CDR1 as MNHEY and CDR2 as SMNVEV (reference sequence). The CDR3 is made up of 13 amino acids. V lost 6 bases to trimming and J lost 1 base, with 9 bases between them. CDR3 nucleotides: TGTGCCAGCAGGCGTTACTCGAACACTGAAGCTTTCTTT. This encodes CASRRYSNTEAFF.

This clonotype was seen only a few times. V usage is TRBV20-1 and J usage is TRBJ2-1, with D perhaps TRBD1 (5 bases). Trimming left V 0 bases short and J 0 bases short, with 15 bases between. Looked up from germline, CDR1 is DFQATT and CDR2 is SNEGSKA (reference sequence). This CDR3 contains 17 residues. The CDR3 nucleotides are TGCAGTGCTAGAGATAGTGGGGCGGAGAGCTCCTACAATGAGCAGTTCTTC. Its translation: CSARDSGAESSYNEQFF.

There are a few counts of this clonotype. The chain carries TRBV5-6 and TRBJ2-2, with D possibly TRBD2 on 6 matching bases. CDR3 length: 15 residues. The V end lost 2 bases, the J end lost 1 base, and 9 bases lay between the germline ends. Germline V gene lookup returns CDR1 SGHDT and CDR2 YYEEEE. The CDR3 DNA follows: TGTGCCAGCAGCTTTGGTAGCGGGAACACCGGGGAGCTGTTTTTT. This sequence encodes CASSFGSGNTGELFF.

In its sample, this clonotype was seen a few times. The rearrangement links TRBV11-2 to TRBJ2-7, with 9 bases that match TRBD1. CDR3 length: 17 residues. Germline CDR1 is SGHAT and CDR2 is FQNNGV. V lost 0 bases and J lost 3; bases outside the gene matches: 9. This chain's CDR3 is CASSLDAGTGFSYEQYF. The CDR3 nucleotides are TGTGCCAGCAGCTTAGATGCAGGGACAGGGTTTAGCTACGAGCAGTACTTC.

This clonotype came up many times. The chain uses TRBV6-5 and TRBJ2-1; 7 bases agree with TRBD1. Germline-derived CDR1 and CDR2 are MNHEY and SVGAGI. The CDR3 runs 12 residues. The junction had 6 bases not matched to a gene; V was cut back by 6 bases and J by 10 bases. Written as DNA, the CDR3 is TGTGCCAGCAGCTTGCAGACAGGGGAGCAGTTCTTC. Translated: CASSLQTGEQFF.